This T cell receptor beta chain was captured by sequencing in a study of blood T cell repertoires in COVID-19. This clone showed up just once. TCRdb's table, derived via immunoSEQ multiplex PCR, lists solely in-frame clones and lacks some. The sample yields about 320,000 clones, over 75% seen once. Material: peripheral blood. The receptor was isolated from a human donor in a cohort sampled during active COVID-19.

CDR3: CASSLVPGGVGTDTQYF. The DNA for the CDR3 is TGTGCCAGCAGCTTAGTGCCCGGGGGGGTCGGCACAGATACGCAGTATTTT. The V and J genes are TRBV7-8 and TRBJ2-3; 8 bases match TRBD2. V shed 1 base, J shed 1 base, and the junction held 7 bases outside the gene matches. The germline CDR1 and CDR2 sequences are SGHVS and FQNEAQ. The CDR3 length is 17 residues.